The source of this TCR beta chain is a study of shared clonotypes between healthy human individuals. A note on this clone: The sample holds other DNA sequences that translate to the same CDR3.

The data were produced by immunoSEQ multiplex PCR, yet TCRdb's version contains in-frame clones alone and is incomplete. The sample has over 1.5 million clones; 98% are singletons. Germline V lookup: CDR1 KGHSH, CDR2 LQKENI. This CDR3 is 16 amino acids long. V was clipped by 0 bases and J by 2 bases, with 10 bases between them. The sequenced material came from naive CD4+ T cells sorted from blood. The subset here: CD45RA+ positively selected. This clonotype was sampled from a man aged 25-45 years in good health. V and J are TRBV18 and TRBJ2-2; D gene unclear. The CDR3 spells CASSPPSGRNTGELFF. For the CDR3, the DNA is TGTGCCAGCTCACCACCATCCGGGCGAAACACCGGGGAGCTGTTTTTT.